Listed here are 22 T cell receptor beta chains from one sample, sequenced in a study of breast tumors, draining lymph nodes, adjacent tissues. Axillary draining lymph nodes of breast cancer patients supplied the node samples. TCRdb re-called the multiplex PCR reads with MiXCR, one entry per CDR3 protein. The sample shows approximately 280,000 distinct CDR3 sequences, over 25% of them seen only once. The specimen sequenced was axillary lymph node tissue. The receptors originated from a female donor with breast cancer. Some clones in this sample may be carry-over from other donors' samples.

This clonotype appeared many times. The gene calls are TRBV20-1 and TRBJ2-1; 8 bases line up with TRBD2. The CDR3 runs 12 residues. CDR1 DFQATT and CDR2 SNEGSKA come from the germline V gene (reference sequence). V lost 6 bases to trimming and J lost 7 bases; unmatched junction nucleotides: 5. CDR3 sequence reads: CSAGRANNEQFF. CDR3 nucleotide sequence: TGCAGTGCCGGGAGGGCCAATAATGAGCAGTTCTTC.

This clonotype was seen many times. V is TRBV19 and J is TRBJ1-4; D gene ambiguous. The CDR3 has 12 amino acids. Trimming stripped 9 bases from V and 14 bases from J, with 19 bases between. Germline assignment: CDR1 LNHDA and CDR2 SQIVND (reference sequence). Here the CDR3 DNA reads TGTGCCAGCCTGGACCGCCAGCAAGGGCTGTTTTTT. This encodes CASLDRQQGLFF.

In its sample, this clonotype was seen a few times. This sequence may be a read error, since a much larger clone differs from it by one base. CDR3 in DNA: TGCAGTGCTATGTGGGGAGCCTCCTACGCGCAGTACTTC. It specifies CSAMWGASYAQYF. J is TRBJ2-7 and V is TRBV20-1; possibly TRBD2 for D (5 bases). This CDR3 is 13 amino acids long. The germline V gene has CDR1 DFQATT and CDR2 SNEGSKA (reference sequence).

As for this clonotype: A read error is possible here, since a much larger clone lies one base away. The chain couples TRBV24-1 to TRBJ1-5, with D tentatively TRBD1 (5 bases). The CDR3 sequence is 14 residues long. V lost 6 bases and J lost 5, with 13 bases in between. Germline V gene lookup returns CDR1 KGHDR and CDR2 SFDVKD. CDR3 DNA: TGTGCCACCAGTTACCAGGGTATTCATCAGCCCCAGCATTTT. Translated: CATSYQGIHQPQHF.

The J gene is TRBJ2-7, the V gene TRBV3-1, with 8 bases fitting TRBD1. V gave up 3 bases and J gave up 12 bases; unmatched junction bases: 13. Germline assignment: CDR1 LGHDT and CDR2 YNNKEL (reference sequence). The CDR3 loop spans 14 amino acids. The CDR3: CASSHPGTGYAGYF. In DNA, the CDR3 is TGTGCCAGCAGCCACCCCGGGACAGGCTACGCAGGGTACTTC.

Note on this clonotype: One end of the junction varies from germline; a read error may be responsible. The V call is TRBV7-7, the J call TRBJ2-5; 7 bases match TRBD1. Germline assignment: CDR1 SSHAT and CDR2 FNYEAQ (reference sequence). The CDR3 has 14 residues. DNA for the CDR3: TGTGCTAGCAGCTTAGATCTTCAGGGGGTGACCCAGTACTTC. Translation gives CASSLDLQGVTQYF.

As concerns this clonotype: Its ends do not fully match the called genes, so a read error is possible. V gene TRBV2 combines with J gene TRBJ2-1; 8 bases map to TRBD2. Germline-derived CDR1 and CDR2 are SNHLY and FYNNEI. This CDR3 contains 14 residues. CDR3 in amino acids: CASSAGGPGNEQSF. The CDR3 bases are TGTGCCAGCAGTGCGGGAGGGCCTGGGAATGAGCAGTCCTTC.

This clonotype was found a few times. The chain carries TRBV18 and TRBJ2-7; 7 bases are shared with TRBD1. CDR1 and CDR2 (germline): KGHSH, LQKENI. Trimming at V came to 3 bases and at J to 0 bases, leaving 2 bases not matched to a gene. The CDR3 extends over 14 amino acids. CDR3 residues: CASSPGQSSYEQYF. CDR3 nucleotide sequence: TGTGCCAGCTCACCGGGACAGAGCTCCTACGAGCAGTACTTC.

There are a few counts of this clonotype. A read error may explain this, as a much larger clone is one base away. The conserved phenylalanine or tryptophan normally closing the CDR3 is absent here, so this likely arose from a read error. This rearrangement joins TRBV20-1 to TRBJ2-3, with D perhaps matching TRBD2 (6 bases). V was clipped by 5 bases and J by 11 bases, with 14 bases between them. The CDR3 consists of 11 residues. From germline, CDR1 is DFQATT and CDR2 SNEGSKA (reference sequence). The CDR3 nucleotides are TGCAGTGCTGGGCCACTAGCAGTGCAGTATTCT. Protein: CSAGPLAVQYS.

Worth noting for this clonotype: This sequence may be a read error, since a much larger clone differs from it by one base. The chain employs TRBV11-3 and TRBJ2-7; no definite D call. Germline V gives CDR1 SGHNT, CDR2 YENEEA. CDR3 length: 15 amino acids. As DNA, the CDR3 is TGTGCCAGCAGCTTAGGCCTGGTGCATATGGACGAGCAGCACTTC. Amino acids: CASSLGLVHMDEQHF.

This clonotype has ten or more counts. The chain uses TRBV7-2 and TRBJ2-1; TRBD1 aligns across 8 bases. J lost 5 bases, V lost 5 bases, and 8 bases had no gene match. CDR3 length: 15 residues. Germline V CDR1 and CDR2: SGHTA, FQGNSA. CDR3 nucleotides: TGTGCCAGCAGCCGCGACAGGGGTAGGAACAATGAGCAGTTCTTC. Its translation: CASSRDRGRNNEQFF.

CDR3 region: CASSLVQGTIYF. The CDR3 DNA reads as TGTGCCAGCAGTTTGGTTCAGGGAACCATATATTTT. The chain is built from TRBV28 and TRBJ1-3, with D possibly being TRBD1 (5 bases). Trimming removed 3 bases at V and 10 bases at J, with 10 bases between. The CDR3 length is 12 residues. Germline lookup yields CDR1 MDHEN and CDR2 SYDVKM.

The chain recombines TRBV20-1 with TRBJ1-6; no firm D call. Germline V CDR1 and CDR2: DFQATT, SNEGSKA (reference sequence). This CDR3 is built from 15 residues. V gave up 5 bases and J gave up 0 bases, with 11 bases separating them. DNA for the CDR3: TGCAGTGCTCCCGGTCCGAGCTCCTATAATTCACCCCTCCACTTT. Its protein product is CSAPGPSSYNSPLHF.

This clonotype showed up many times. J is TRBJ2-5 and V is TRBV10-3, with 13 bases matching TRBD2. From germline, CDR1 is ENHRY and CDR2 SYGVKD. V dropped 10 bases and J dropped 4; count of bases not matched to a gene: 15. CDR3 size: 17 residues. In DNA form, the CDR3 reads TGTGCCACCACGGGGTGGACTAGCGGGAGAGTAGGAGAGACCCAGTACTTC. Protein: CATTGWTSGRVGETQYF.

Worth noting for this clonotype: A much larger clone lies one base from this, so it may be a read error. The V gene is TRBV20-1, the J gene TRBJ2-1; D possibly uses TRBD1 or TRBD2 (5 bases each). CDR1 and CDR2 from the germline V gene are DFQATT and SNEGSKA (reference sequence). V was cut by 0 bases and J by 5 bases, with 11 bases left in between. The CDR3 covers 14 residues. CDR3 nucleotides: TGCAGTGCTAGAGATCCGGGACCTGACAATGAGCAGTTCTTC. Translated: CSARDPGPDNEQFF.

Ten or more counts support this clonotype. This chain joins TRBV10-3 and TRBJ2-3; tentatively, D is TRBD2 (5 bases). The ends were cut back, 6 bases at V and 2 bases at J, with 9 bases in the middle. The V gene's germline CDR1 is ENHRY and CDR2 SYGVKD. The CDR3 sequence is 13 residues long. This chain's CDR3 is CAIRDGITDTQYF. Written as DNA, the CDR3 is TGTGCCATCAGGGACGGGATCACAGATACGCAGTATTTT.

The CDR3 region is CASSIGGRGSGGAPEQFF. As DNA, the CDR3 is TGTGCCAGTAGTATAGGGGGCAGGGGGTCCGGGGGAGCGCCCGAGCAGTTCTTC. The genes are TRBV19 and TRBJ2-1, with D perhaps TRBD1 (7 bases). Trimming cost V 1 base and J 10 bases, with 26 bases left between them. The CDR3 covers 18 residues. CDR1 is LNHDA and CDR2 is SQIVND in the germline V gene (reference sequence).

This chain uses TRBV28 with TRBJ2-7, with 8 positions matching TRBD2. Germline CDR1 reads MDHEN; CDR2 reads SYDVKM. The CDR3 totals 15 residues. The trim removed 4 bases at V and 0 bases at J, leaving 5 bases unmatched. CDR3 nucleotide sequence: TGTGCCAGCAGTTCATCCGGGAGGGCCTCCTACGAGCAGTACTTC. It encodes CASSSSGRASYEQYF.

The rearrangement joins TRBV18 to TRBJ2-1, with no clear D. This CDR3 has 12 residues. Germline loops: CDR1 KGHSH, CDR2 LQKENI. V was shortened by 5 bases and J by 0 bases, with 2 bases between the two germline ends. The CDR3 DNA follows: TGTGCCAGCTCAGTCTCCTACAATGAGCAGTTCTTC. Encoded protein: CASSVSYNEQFF.

This clonotype occurred a few times. The conserved closing phenylalanine or tryptophan is absent in this CDR3, likely reflecting a read error. This sequence joins TRBV12-3 or TRBV12-4 and TRBJ1-3; D may be TRBD1 (6 bases). The CDR3 is 14 residues long. V lost 6 bases to trimming and J lost 2 bases, with 11 bases between them. In DNA, the CDR3 is TGTGCCAGCAGCTCACAGGGCACTGGAAACACCATATATCTT. It encodes CASSSQGTGNTIYL.

Concerning this clonotype: Germline and junction disagree at one end, which may indicate a read error. The CDR3, as DNA: TGTGCCAGTAGTTCCTCGACTAGTGGAAGCTACGAGCACTACTTC. Residues: CASSSSTSGSYEHYF. The chain couples TRBV19 to TRBJ2-7, with TRBD2 as a possible D gene (6 bases). Per germline, CDR1 LNHDA and CDR2 SQIVND (reference sequence). The CDR3 consists of 15 residues.

The chain uses TRBV19 and TRBJ1-1; the match to TRBD1 covers 10 bases. CDR1 and CDR2 from the germline V gene are LNHDA and SQIVND (reference sequence). The CDR3 has 17 residues. V lost 7 bases and J lost 3; bases outside the gene matches: 14. CDR3 DNA: TGTGCCAGTAATCCGGGACAGGGGCAATTAACTCACACTGAAGCTTTCTTT. Translating gives CASNPGQGQLTHTEAFF.